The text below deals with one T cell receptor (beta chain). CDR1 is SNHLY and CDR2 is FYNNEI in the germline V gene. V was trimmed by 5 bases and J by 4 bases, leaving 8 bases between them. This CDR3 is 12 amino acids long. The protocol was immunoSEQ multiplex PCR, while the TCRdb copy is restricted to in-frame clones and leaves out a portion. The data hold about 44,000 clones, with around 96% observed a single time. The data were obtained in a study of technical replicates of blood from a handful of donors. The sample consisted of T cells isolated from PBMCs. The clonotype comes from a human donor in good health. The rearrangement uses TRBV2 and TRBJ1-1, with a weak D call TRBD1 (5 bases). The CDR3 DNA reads TGTGCCAGCAGTCAGGGACTCACTGAAGCTTTCTTT. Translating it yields CASSQGLTEAFF.